The 6 T cell receptor beta chains below come from one sample, sequenced in a study of response to subunit inactivated influenza vaccine. From the RT-PCR reads, TCRdb called clonotypes with MiXCR, one entry per CDR3 protein. The sample consists of roughly 500,000 distinct CDR3 sequences, 25% of them appearing once. Sequenced material: CD4+ T cells sorted from PBMCs, taken 5 days after vaccination. The source of these receptors is a man aged 45-65 years who received an inactivated influenza vaccine.

CDR3 sequence: CAISASGQGKETQYF. CDR3 bases: TGTGCCATCAGTGCAAGTGGACAGGGGAAGGAGACCCAGTACTTC. The chain joins TRBV10-3 to TRBJ2-5, with 9 bases aligning to TRBD1. This CDR3 has 15 amino acids. V lost 4 bases to trimming and J lost 5 bases; unmatched junction nucleotides: 8. The germline V gene has CDR1 ENHRY and CDR2 SYGVKD.

This clonotype has more than one count but fewer than ten. This rearrangement joins TRBV9 to TRBJ2-1; D is perhaps TRBD2 (5 bases). Deletions cut 0 bases from V and 7 bases from J, with 14 bases between. Looked up from germline, CDR1 is SGDLS and CDR2 is YYNGEE. This CDR3 is built from 15 residues. CDR3: CASSVATGWRNEQFF. In DNA form, the CDR3 reads TGTGCCAGCAGCGTAGCTACTGGTTGGAGGAATGAGCAGTTCTTC.

This clonotype was found once. The chain links TRBV20-1 to TRBJ2-1; 10 bases line up with TRBD2. The length of the CDR3 is 16 residues. The germline CDR1 and CDR2 sequences are DFQATT and SNEGSKA (reference sequence). After removal of 6 bases from V and 1 base from J, the junction contained 9 bases not matched to a gene. DNA of the CDR3: TGCAGTGCCGGTAGCGGGGGGACAATATCCTACAATGAGCAGTTCTTC. It codes for CSAGSGGTISYNEQFF.

The J gene is TRBJ2-3, the V gene TRBV10-3; possible D gene TRBD1, 6 bases. Trimming cost V 4 bases and J 4 bases, with 15 bases left between them. This CDR3 contains 15 residues. Germline V gene data show CDR1 as ENHRY and CDR2 as SYGVKD. The CDR3 protein is CAISGTGSLADTQYF. CDR3 coding DNA: TGTGCCATCAGTGGCACAGGGAGTTTAGCAGATACGCAGTATTTT.

This clonotype was seen more than once but under ten times. V is TRBV30 and J is TRBJ1-6; 8 bases line up with TRBD1. The CDR3 spans 13 residues. Germline V lookup: CDR1 GTSNPN, CDR2 SVGIG (reference sequence). Germline trimming cut 7 bases from V and 7 bases from J; bases unmatched to any gene: 6. CDR3 bases: TGTGCCTCCTCGGGACAGGAAAATTCACCCCTCCACTTT. This sequence encodes CASSGQENSPLHF.

This clonotype was recorded at least ten times. The CDR3 here is CASSFESSKETQYF. CDR3 sequence (DNA): TGTGCCAGCAGTTTTGAGTCTAGCAAAGAGACCCAGTACTTC. The chain links TRBV12-3 or TRBV12-4 to TRBJ2-5, with a tentative D call TRBD2 (5 bases). This CDR3 region has 14 residues. V was trimmed by 3 bases and J by 3 bases, leaving 11 bases between them.